This T cell receptor (beta chain) was retrieved from a study of shared clonotypes between healthy human individuals. Study observations and caveats: In contrast to clonotypes shared by all four donors, non-shared clonotypes had lower generation probabilities.

The test was conducted at deep level. Clones were read by immunoSEQ multiplex PCR, and TCRdb kept only the in-frame ones, dropping some. The sample lists 1.5 million to 2.5 million clones; approximately 94% were seen once. This clone was detected once. The antigen is not known. The same CDR3 also results from other DNA sequences found in this sample. Looked up from germline, CDR1 is MNHEY and CDR2 is SMNVEV (reference sequence). This CDR3 is built from 15 residues. With V trimmed by 3 bases and J by 3 bases, 2 bases remained unmatched. The naive CD8 subset, CD45RO-negative cells positively selected for CCR7, excluded terminally differentiated effector memory CD45RA+ cells.

Sequencing used naive CD8+ T cells sorted from blood. The TCR was taken from a man younger than 35 in good health. The V and J genes are TRBV27 and TRBJ2-1; 10 positions match TRBD1. The CDR3 protein is CASSLWTGGYNEQFF. CDR3 nucleotides: TGTGCCAGCAGTTTGTGGACAGGGGGCTACAATGAGCAGTTCTTC.